Here is one T cell receptor beta chain with its context. Thyroid surgery was performed in patients who had received no treatment beforehand. This CDR3 is 16 amino acids long. Looked up from germline, CDR1 is SGHAT and CDR2 is FQNNGV. V was trimmed by 1 base and J by 2 bases, leaving 14 bases between them. From the PCR reads, TCRdb re-called clones with MiXCR. The profile shows roughly 22,000 clones, approximately 35% of them singletons. This specimen belongs to a study of metastatic and nonmetastatic thyroid tumors. The V and J genes are TRBV11-2 and TRBJ1-2; D not certain. The sequencing input was blood. This sequence was found in a male donor with papillary thyroid cancer or a benign thyroid nodule (not recorded which). Some clones in this sample may be carry-over from other donors' samples. The CDR3 reads CASSLVLVTANYGYTF. DNA for the CDR3: TGTGCCAGCAGCTTAGTCTTAGTGACGGCCAACTATGGCTACACCTTC.